This entry is about one T cell receptor (beta chain). Antigen: not known. TRB rearrangements spanning V, D and J were amplified using mixed TRB-A/B primers. Each CDR3 protein is one row after TCRdb ran MiXCR on the multiplex PCR reads. The sample records around 4,000 distinct CDR3 sequences, 20% to 25% being singletons. The data belong to a study of T cell repertoires in aging, cancer and after chemotherapy. The template was genomic DNA from peripheral blood, not RNA. Whole-study findings and limits: These repertoire data do not allow conclusions about immunological memory after chemotherapy. In healthy donors, age-related TCR diversity loss mainly reflected lost richness. Age-matched healthy donors had significantly more diverse, less clonal blood TCR repertoires than untreated cancer patients. In each cancer cohort, median generation probability increased across chemotherapy, suggesting thymic output rebounded.

Losses at the gene ends were 3 bases for V and 3 bases for J; bases not matched to a gene: 0. The CDR3 runs to 13 residues. Germline loops: CDR1 MRHNA, CDR2 SNTAGT. Sequenced: blood. This chain uses TRBV6-4 with TRBJ2-3; TRBD2 agrees at 7 bases. This TCR was sampled from a human donor in good health. The donor label of this sample is uncertain. CDR3 loop: CASSERETDTQYF. The DNA of the CDR3 is TGTGCCAGCAGTGAGCGGGAGACAGATACGCAGTATTTT.